This T cell receptor beta chain came from a study of blood T cell repertoires in COVID-19. Study details: Researchers got acute and convalescent COVID-19 samples from the United States, Italy and Spain. In each case, the material was cDNA or gDNA derived from T cells, B-cell-depleted T cells, or PBMCs.

The germline V gene has CDR1 LNHDA and CDR2 SQIVND (reference sequence). Trimming removed 5 bases from V and 4 bases from J; junction bases left unmatched: 5. This CDR3 has 14 residues. Per the original methods: Estimation of nucleated cell counts was performed using reference gene primer amplification. TCRdb keeps only in-frame clones here, not all; method: immunoSEQ multiplex PCR. The D gene and trimming were derived from the DNA, and the V and J assignments and clone size from that table. The profile shows 180,000 or so clones, about 88% of them singletons. This receptor was taken from a woman aged 80 or over in a cohort sampled during active or convalescent COVID-19. This chain connects TRBV19 to TRBJ1-2, with 9 bases matching TRBD1. Material: peripheral blood. The CDR3, as DNA: TGTGCCAGTAGTCCGACAGGGGGAATCTATGGCTACACCTTC. It is translated as CASSPTGGIYGYTF.